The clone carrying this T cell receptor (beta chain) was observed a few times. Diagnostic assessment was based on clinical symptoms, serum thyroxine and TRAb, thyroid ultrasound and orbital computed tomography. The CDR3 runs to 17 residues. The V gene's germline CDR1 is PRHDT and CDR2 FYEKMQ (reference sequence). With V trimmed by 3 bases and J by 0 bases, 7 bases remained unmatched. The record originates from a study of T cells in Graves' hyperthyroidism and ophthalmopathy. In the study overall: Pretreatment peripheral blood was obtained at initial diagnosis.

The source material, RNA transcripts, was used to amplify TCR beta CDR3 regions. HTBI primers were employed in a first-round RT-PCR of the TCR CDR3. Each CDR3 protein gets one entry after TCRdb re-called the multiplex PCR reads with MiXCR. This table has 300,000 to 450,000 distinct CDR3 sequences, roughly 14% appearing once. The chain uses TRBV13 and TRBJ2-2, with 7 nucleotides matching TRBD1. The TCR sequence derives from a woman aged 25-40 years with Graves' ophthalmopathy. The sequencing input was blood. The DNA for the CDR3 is TGTGCCAGCAGCTTCCGGACAGGTATTTCGAACACCGGGGAGCTGTTTTTT. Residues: CASSFRTGISNTGELFF. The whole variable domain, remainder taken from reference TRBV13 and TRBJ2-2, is AAGVIQSPRHLIKEKRETATLKCYPIPRHDTVYWYQQGPGQDPQFLISFYEKMQSDKGSIPDRFSAQQFSDYHSELNMSSLELGDSALYFCASSFRTGISNTGELFFGEGSRLTVL.